Presented here are 8 T cell receptor beta chains from one specimen sequenced in a study of T cells in Graves' hyperthyroidism and ophthalmopathy. Amplification yielded TCR beta CDR3 regions, with RNA transcripts as the source. Using the HTBI primer set, a first-round RT-PCR was run on the TCR CDR3. TCRdb reanalysed the multiplex PCR reads using MiXCR and keeps one entry per CDR3 protein. Among approximately 870,000 distinct CDR3 sequences, about two fifths were seen once, and the ten largest hold 7.5% to 9.5%. The sample comprised blood. The origin of the receptors is a man aged 18 to 29 with Graves' hyperthyroidism.

This clonotype was detected many times. V is TRBV6-5 and J is TRBJ2-5; 7 nucleotides line up with TRBD1. The CDR3 loop spans 13 amino acids. Germline CDR1 and CDR2: MNHEY and SVGAGI. J lost 7 bases, V lost 9 bases, and 11 bases had no gene match. The CDR3 protein is CASSLDREGTQYF. The CDR3 bases are TGTGCCAGTAGCCTCGACAGGGAAGGGACCCAGTACTTC.

The chain employs TRBV6-5 and TRBJ1-2, with D possibly being TRBD1 (6 bases). The germline V gene has CDR1 MNHEY and CDR2 SVGAGI. The ends were cut back, 7 bases at V and 5 bases at J, with 17 bases in the middle. This CDR3 region has 14 residues. CDR3 nucleotides: TGTGCCAGCACTAAGGGGACACCTCTATATGGCTACACCTTC. Translation gives CASTKGTPLYGYTF.

At least ten counts were recorded for this clonotype. This chain links TRBV20-1 with TRBJ1-5; D not resolved. The CDR3 has 14 amino acids. Germline values: CDR1 DFQATT, CDR2 SNEGSKA (reference sequence). The germline V and J ends were trimmed by 4 bases and 0 bases, with 10 bases remaining between them. CDR3 nucleotides: TGCAGTGCTAAAGCAAGTTATAGCAATCAGCCCCAGCATTTT. Its protein is CSAKASYSNQPQHF.

This clonotype occurred a few times. The V call is TRBV6-1, the J call TRBJ1-6; the D is unclear. The CDR3 totals 16 residues. Trimming removed 6 bases at V and 8 bases at J, with 20 bases between. Germline CDR1 is MNHNS and CDR2 is SASEGT. CDR3 nucleotides: TGTGCCAGCAGCTTCGTGTTCGCGAGTGGAGATTCACCCCTCCACTTT. Amino acid sequence: CASSFVFASGDSPLHF.

Notes on this clonotype: A much larger clone lies a single base off, so this may be a read error. The chain employs TRBV19 and TRBJ2-2; D remains ambiguous. Germline CDR1 is LNHDA and CDR2 is SQIVND (reference sequence). This CDR3 spans 13 amino acids. Trimming left V 5 bases short and J 10 bases short, with 14 bases between. The DNA of the CDR3 is TGTGCCAGTAGTGTTGCAGTGGGCGAGGAGCTGTTTTTT. Protein sequence: CASSVAVGEELFF.

V is TRBV2 and J is TRBJ2-5; tentative D call: TRBD1 (5 bases). Germline CDR1 is SNHLY and CDR2 is FYNNEI. This CDR3 is 10 amino acids long. Deletions cut 10 bases from V and 14 bases from J, with 17 bases between. CDR3 in DNA: TGTGCCACTCGGAACATAGACAGATACTTC. Residues: CATRNIDRYF.

This clonotype appeared a few times. The chain recombines TRBV19 with TRBJ1-3; perhaps TRBD1 as D (5 bases). The germline gives CDR1 LNHDA, CDR2 SQIVND (reference sequence). CDR3 length: 15 residues. The V end was cut by 6 bases, the J end by 0 bases, with 12 bases between. DNA of the CDR3: TGTGCCAGTAGAGTTCCCGGGGGCTCTGGAAACACCATATATTTT. It is translated as CASRVPGGSGNTIYF.

Note on this clonotype: The junction does not match germline at one end; this may be a read error. The rearrangement uses TRBV7-9 and TRBJ2-5, with TRBD1 matching 7 bases. CDR1 SEHNR and CDR2 FQNEAQ come from the germline V gene (reference sequence). The CDR3 consists of 12 residues. The CDR3 DNA sequence: TGTGCCAGCAGCTCACTACAGGGGACCCCGTACTTC. As protein: CASSSLQGTPYF. Supplemented by reference TRBV7-9 and TRBJ2-5, the full variable domain reads DTGVSQNPRHKITKRGQNVTFRCDPISEHNRLYWYRQTLGQGPEFLTYFQNEAQLEKSRLLSDRFSAERPKGSFSTLEIQRTEQGDSAMYLCASSSLQGTPYFGPGTRLLVL.